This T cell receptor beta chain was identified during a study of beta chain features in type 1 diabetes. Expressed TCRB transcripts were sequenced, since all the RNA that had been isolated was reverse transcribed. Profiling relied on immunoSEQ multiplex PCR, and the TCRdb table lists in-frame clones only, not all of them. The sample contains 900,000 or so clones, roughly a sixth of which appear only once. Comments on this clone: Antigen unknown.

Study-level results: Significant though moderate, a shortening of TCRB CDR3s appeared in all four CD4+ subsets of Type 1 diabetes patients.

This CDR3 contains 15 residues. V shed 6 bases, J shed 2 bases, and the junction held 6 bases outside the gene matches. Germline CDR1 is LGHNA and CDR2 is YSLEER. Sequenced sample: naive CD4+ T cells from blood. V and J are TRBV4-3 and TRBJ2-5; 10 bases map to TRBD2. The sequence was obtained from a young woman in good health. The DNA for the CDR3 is TGCGCCAGCAGTCCACTAGCGGGATATCAAGAGACCCAGTACTTC. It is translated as CASSPLAGYQETQYF.